This note documents a single TCR beta chain sequence. The entry originates in a study of control samples from healthy donors and cancer patients. V dropped 5 bases and J dropped 7 bases, with 15 bases sitting between them. Per germline, CDR1 SGHTA and CDR2 FQGNSA. This CDR3 contains 14 residues. Produced via immunoSEQ multiplex PCR; TCRdb's table is partial and in-frame only. In total, the table holds roughly 200,000 clones. V and J are TRBV7-2 and TRBJ2-1; a weak D match, TRBD2 (5 bases). The TCR sequence derives from a woman aged 25-40 years in good health. Material: blood. The CDR3 protein is CASSLARTGNEQFF. CDR3 nucleotides: TGTGCCAGCAGCCTTGCCCGGACTGGAAATGAGCAGTTCTTC. Looking up the rest from reference TRBV7-2 and TRBJ2-1 gives the full variable domain: GAGVSQSPSNKVTEKGKDVELRCDPISGHTALYWYRQSLGQGLEFLIYFQGNSAPDKSGLPSDRFSAERTGGSVSTLTIQRTQQEDSAVYLCASSLARTGNEQFFGPGTRLTVL.